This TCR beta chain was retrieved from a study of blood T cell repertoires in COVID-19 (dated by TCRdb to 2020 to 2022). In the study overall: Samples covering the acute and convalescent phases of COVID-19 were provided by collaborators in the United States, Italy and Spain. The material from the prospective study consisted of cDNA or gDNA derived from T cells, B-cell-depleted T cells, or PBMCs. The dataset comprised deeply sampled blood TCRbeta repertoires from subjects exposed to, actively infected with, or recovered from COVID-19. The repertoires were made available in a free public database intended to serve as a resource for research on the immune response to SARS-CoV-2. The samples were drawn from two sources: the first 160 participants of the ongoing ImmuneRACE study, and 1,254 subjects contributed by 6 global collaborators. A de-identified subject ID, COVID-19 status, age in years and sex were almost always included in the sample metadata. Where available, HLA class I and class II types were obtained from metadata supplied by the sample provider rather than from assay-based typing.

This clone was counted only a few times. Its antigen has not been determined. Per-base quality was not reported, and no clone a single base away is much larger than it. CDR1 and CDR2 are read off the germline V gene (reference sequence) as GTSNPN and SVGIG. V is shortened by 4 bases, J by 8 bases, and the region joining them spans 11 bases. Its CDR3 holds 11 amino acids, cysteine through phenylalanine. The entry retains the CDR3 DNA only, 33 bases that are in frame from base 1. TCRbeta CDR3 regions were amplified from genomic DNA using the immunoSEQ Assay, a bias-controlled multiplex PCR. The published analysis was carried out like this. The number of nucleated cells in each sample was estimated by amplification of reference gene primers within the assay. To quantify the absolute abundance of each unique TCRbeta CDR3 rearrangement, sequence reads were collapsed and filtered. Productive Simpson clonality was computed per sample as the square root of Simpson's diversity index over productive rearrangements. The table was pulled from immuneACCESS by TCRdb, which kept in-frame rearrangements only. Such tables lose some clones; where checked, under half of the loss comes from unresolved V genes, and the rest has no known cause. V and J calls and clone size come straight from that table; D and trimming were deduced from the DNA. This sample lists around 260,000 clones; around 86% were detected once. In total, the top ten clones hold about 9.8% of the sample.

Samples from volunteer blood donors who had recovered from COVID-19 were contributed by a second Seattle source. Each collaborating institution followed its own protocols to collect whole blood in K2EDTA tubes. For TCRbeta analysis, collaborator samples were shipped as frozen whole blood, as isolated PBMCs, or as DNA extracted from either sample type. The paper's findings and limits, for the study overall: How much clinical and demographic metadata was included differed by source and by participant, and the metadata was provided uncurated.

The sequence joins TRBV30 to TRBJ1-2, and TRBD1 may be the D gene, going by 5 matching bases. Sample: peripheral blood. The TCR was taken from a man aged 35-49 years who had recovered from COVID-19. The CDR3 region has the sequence CAWTQGQGYTF. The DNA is TGTGCCTGGACTCAGGGCCAGGGCTACACCTTC.